A selection of T cell receptor beta chains follows, all from one sample in a study of T cell responses to AZD1222 COVID-19 vaccine. Data came from immunoSEQ multiplex PCR; TCRdb stores just in-frame clones and leaves some out. The table records more than 60,000 clones, 85% of them present only once. The material was peripheral blood, obtained on day 0 of AZD1222 vaccination. Source of these receptors: an adult in good health. Both conserved end residues are part of each CDR3. Each record gives: J gene, clone size, D gene, V gene, CDR3 DNA, CDR3 protein. D genes are given only for firm matches. Not every row has a clone size; where given, it reads once, few, many or a size class.

TRBJ1-6,NA,NA,TRBV4-2,TGTGCCAGCACCCGACAGGTCGATGGGGATTCACCCCTCCACTTT,CASTRQVDGDSPLHF
TRBJ1-1,NA,NA,TRBV29-1,TGCAGCGTTGAAAATGTCAGGGGATCCCCTGAAGCTTTCTTT,CSVENVRGSPEAFF
TRBJ2-7,NA,TRBD2,TRBV7-8,TGTGCCAGCAGCCTCAGACGGGGAGCGGGGGATGAGCAGTACTTC,CASSLRRGAGDEQYF
TRBJ1-1,NA,NA,TRBV6-5,TGTGCCAGCAGTAATACACCGAACACTGAAGCTTTCTTT,CASSNTPNTEAFF
TRBJ2-5,NA,TRBD2,TRBV29-1,TGCAGCGTCCGAGGGACTATGTACCAAGAGACCCAGTACTTC,CSVRGTMYQETQYF
TRBJ1-4,few,NA,TRBV28,TGTGCCAGCTCCCTCTTGGGGGAAAAACTGTTTTTT,CASSLLGEKLFF
TRBJ2-7,NA,NA,TRBV15,TGTGCCACCAGCAGAGAGAAGGGTTTAGAGCAGTACTTC,CATSREKGLEQYF
TRBJ2-3,NA,TRBD1,TRBV5-1,TGCGCCAGCAGCCGAGGGGACAGGGAGGGTACAGATACGCAGTATTTT,CASSRGDREGTDTQYF
TRBJ1-1,NA,NA,TRBV27,TGTGCCAGCAATAAACAGGGTGAGGGCACTGAAGCTTTCTTT,CASNKQGEGTEAFF
TRBJ1-2,NA,TRBD1,TRBV2,TGTGCCAGCAGCCGGGACAGGGATCCGTATGGCTACACCTTC,CASSRDRDPYGYTF
TRBJ2-7,once,NA,TRBV27,TGTGCCACCAAAGAAATCGGCCGGGGCGAGCAGTACTTC,CATKEIGRGEQYF
TRBJ1-3,NA,NA,TRBV6-5,TGTGCCAGCGCAGGGAACTCTGGAAACACCATATATTTT,CASAGNSGNTIYF
TRBJ2-3,NA,NA,TRBV19,TGTGCCAGTACGGCAGGGTATACGCAGTATTTT,CASTAGYTQYF